This TCR beta chain comes out of a study of cytomegalovirus exposure and HLA in healthy donors. Points from the study as a whole: Testing in vitro showed a few CMV-associated chains specific for CMV antigens.

Vbeta (60) and Jbeta (13) primers were used in the PCR. Per the authors' pipeline: Later reanalysis found about 80 million unique TCR beta chains, around 9.9 million of them shared. Libraries were prepared by immunoSEQ multiplex PCR; TCRdb keeps only in-frame clonotypes and omits some of them. That table gives V, J and clone size, and the DNA gave D and trimming. The sample shows 90,000 to 120,000 clones, approximately 73% of them seen only once. The CDR3 contains 16 residues. The V gene's germline CDR1 is SGHVS and CDR2 FQNEAQ. The V gene end was trimmed by 1 base and the J gene end by 1 base; junction bases not matched to a gene: 5. A word on this clone: Its target is not known. The same CDR3 can be traced to other DNA sequences in this sample.

The source of this sequence is a man aged 25 to 45 in good health and CMV-seronegative. The sequencing sample was made of PBMCs. The chain combines TRBV7-8 with TRBJ2-3; TRBD2 aligns across 7 bases. The CDR3 loop reads CASSLEGRGGTDTQYF. In DNA, the CDR3 is TGTGCCAGCAGCTTAGAAGGGAGGGGAGGCACAGATACGCAGTATTTT.